This T cell receptor beta chain comes out of a study of regulatory T cells in long-lasting Graves disease. Study results and caveats: Persistent Graves' patients showed less TCR diversity than newly diagnosed ones.

Time point: newly diagnosed GD, antithyroid drugs for less than 3 months. The authors made the TCR library using RNA they extracted from PBMCs. The CDR3 has 12 residues. V lost 8 bases to trimming and J lost 3 bases; unmatched junction nucleotides: 4. In germline, CDR1 is DFQATT, CDR2 SNEGSKA (reference sequence). Libraries of TCR beta came from iRepertoire HTBI primers plus Arm-PCR of CDR3 regions. Using its own MiXCR run on the multiplex PCR reads, TCRdb lists one record per CDR3 protein. Of approximately 210,000 distinct CDR3 sequences listed, approximately 20% are singletons. This clonotype was observed at least ten times. What it recognizes is unknown.

The starting material was peripheral blood mononuclear cells (PBMCs), obtained at new diagnosis, from a patient treated with antithyroid drugs. The receptor's source is a female donor with Graves disease. The chain is built from TRBV20-1 and TRBJ2-7; 10 nucleotides align to TRBD1. The CDR3 loop reads CSTRTGGYEQYF. The CDR3, as DNA: TGCAGTACCCGGACAGGGGGCTACGAGCAGTACTTC.